Included here is one TCR beta chain sequence, with context. The CDR3 spans 14 residues. Germline CDR1 reads SGHKS; CDR2 reads YYEKEE (reference sequence). The J segment lost 3 bases and the V segment lost 4 bases, leaving 6 bases of the junction unmatched. This record belongs to a study of blood T cell repertoires in COVID-19. Study in general: Donors in the United States, Italy and Spain gave samples during acute or convalescent COVID-19.

Data came from immunoSEQ multiplex PCR; TCRdb stores just in-frame clones and leaves some out. In the table there are approximately 200,000 clones, about 90% of which are singletons. The specimen sequenced was peripheral blood. This receptor was taken from a woman between 45 and 60 years old with acute or convalescent COVID-19. V and J are TRBV5-5 and TRBJ2-7, with 8 bases that match TRBD2. The CDR3 region is CASSGGLEDYEQYF. DNA of the CDR3: TGTGCCAGCAGCGGGGGACTAGAGGACTACGAGCAGTACTTC.